Below, 17 T cell receptor beta chains from the same sample are listed, as sequenced in a study of blood T cell repertoires in COVID-19. Profiled with immunoSEQ multiplex PCR; TCRdb holds only in-frame clones, not every one. Of approximately 77,000 clones detected, 60% to 80% appear once; the ten largest clones hold 16%. The specimen sequenced was peripheral blood. The receptors derive from a man between 70 and 80 years old with active or convalescent COVID-19.

The chain uses TRBV2 and TRBJ1-6; unclear D gene. Trimming shortened V by 3 bases and J by 10 bases, and 4 bases separated the two germline ends. CDR1 SNHLY and CDR2 FYNNEI come from the germline V gene. The CDR3 sequence is 11 residues long. The CDR3 DNA is TGTGCCAGCAGTGACCCATCACCCCTCCACTTT. The encoded protein is CASSDPSPLHF.

This clone was seen at least ten times. The chain has TRBV28 and TRBJ2-5; tentatively, D is TRBD2 (8 bases). Between the trimmed V and J ends, which lost 4 bases and 5 bases, there was a span of 29 bases. Germline values: CDR1 MDHEN, CDR2 SYDVKM. CDR3 length: 19 residues. The CDR3 reads CASSSKIIAGTQQGETQYF. DNA for the CDR3: TGTGCCAGCAGTTCAAAGATAATAGCGGGGACCCAACAGGGGGAGACCCAGTACTTC.

In nucleotides, the CDR3 is TGTGCCAGCAGCCCAGGACAGGGGGCAAACTATGGCTACACCTTC. It encodes CASSPGQGANYGYTF. This chain connects TRBV4-2 to TRBJ1-2, with 11 bases aligning to TRBD1. This CDR3 has 15 amino acids. The V gene's germline CDR1 is LGHNA and CDR2 YNFKEQ. Trimming removed 4 bases from V and 2 bases from J; junction bases left unmatched: 3.

The J gene is TRBJ1-1, the V gene TRBV11-2, with D unclear. The V gene's germline CDR1 is SGHAT and CDR2 FQNNGV. This CDR3 has 15 amino acids. The V gene lost 0 bases and the J gene lost 10 bases, with 18 bases spanning the gap. CDR3 DNA sequence: TGTGCCAGCAGCTTAGATCTTTTGGTCAGACATGCAGCTTTCTTT. It codes for CASSLDLLVRHAAFF.

The genes are TRBV18 and TRBJ1-2, with 7 positions matching TRBD1. The CDR3 is 13 residues long. J lost 6 bases, V lost 4 bases, and 5 bases had no gene match. Germline values: CDR1 KGHSH, CDR2 LQKENI. The CDR3 is CASSLRDSDGYTF. For the CDR3, the DNA is TGTGCCAGCTCACTCCGGGACAGTGATGGCTACACCTTC.

This clone has a count of ten or more. The chain couples TRBV21-1 to TRBJ1-1; TRBD1 is the table's D call and was not checked against the DNA. TRBV21-1 constitutes a pseudogene. The CDR3 runs to 14 residues. CDR3 loop: CASSKRSRGAEAFF. Written as DNA, the CDR3 is TGTGCCAGCAGCAAACGGAGCAGGGGCGCTGAAGCTTTCTTT.

V gene TRBV3-1 (or the pseudogene TRBV3-2) combines with J gene TRBJ1-2, with D perhaps matching TRBD1 (6 bases). The V end lost 4 bases, the J end lost 4 bases, and 16 bases lay between the germline ends. This CDR3 spans 15 amino acids. Germline assignment: CDR1 LGHDT and CDR2 YNNKEL (reference sequence). The CDR3 loop reads CASSRGGVEAYGYTF. CDR3 nucleotide sequence: TGTGCCAGCAGCCGGGGGGGCGTTGAAGCCTATGGCTACACCTTC.

This chain joins TRBV5-1 and TRBJ1-6; 8 bases are shared with TRBD1. Per germline, CDR1 SGHRS and CDR2 YFSETQ. This CDR3 is built from 14 residues. V was pared by 2 bases and J by 7 bases, with 2 bases of the junction left unmatched. CDR3 in DNA: TGCGCCAGCAGCTTCGACAGGGGAAATTCACCCCTCCACTTT. Its translation: CASSFDRGNSPLHF. The full variable domain, with the rest looked up from reference TRBV5-1 and TRBJ1-6, is KAGVTQTPRYLIKTRGQQVTLSCSPISGHRSVSWYQQTPGQGLQFLFEYFSETQRNKGNFPGRFSGRQFSNSRSEMNVSTLELGDSALYLCASSFDRGNSPLHFGNGTRLTVT.

The chain recombines TRBV5-4 with TRBJ1-1; weak D call: TRBD1 (5 bases). CDR1 and CDR2 (germline): SGHNT, YYREEE (reference sequence). The length of the CDR3 is 15 residues. Trimming shortened V by 8 bases and J by 0 bases, and 17 bases separated the two germline ends. In DNA form, the CDR3 reads TGTGCCAGTATAAATACGGGGGGAGTGAACACTGAAGCTTTCTTT. Protein: CASINTGGVNTEAFF. Together with reference TRBV5-4 and TRBJ1-1, the CDR3 gives the full variable domain: ETGVTQSPTHLIKTRGQQVTLRCSSQSGHNTVSWYQQALGQGPQFIFQYYREEENGRGNFPPRFSGLQFPNYSSELNVNALELDDSALYLCASINTGGVNTEAFFGQGTRLTVV.

This chain joins TRBV3-1 (or the pseudogene TRBV3-2) and TRBJ1-1, with D perhaps matching TRBD1 (6 bases). Germline CDR1 is LGHDT and CDR2 is YNNKEL (reference sequence). The germline V and J ends were trimmed by 4 bases and 5 bases, with 11 bases remaining between them. This CDR3 has 13 amino acids. The CDR3 spells CASSPTGQTEAFF. CDR3 in DNA: TGTGCCAGCAGCCCTACAGGGCAAACTGAAGCTTTCTTT.

This sequence joins TRBV29-1 and TRBJ2-2; D is unclear. V was shortened by 0 bases and J by 3 bases, with 11 bases between the two germline ends. CDR1 and CDR2 (germline): SQVTM, ANQGSEA. The CDR3 extends over 15 amino acids. The CDR3 region is CSVEERRGDTGELFF. The CDR3 DNA is TGCAGCGTTGAAGAGCGGCGTGGCGACACCGGGGAGCTGTTTTTT.

The chain is built from TRBV30 and TRBJ1-5; 8 positions agree with TRBD1. With 2 bases clipped from V and 2 bases from J, the junction kept 5 bases outside the gene matches. Looked up from germline, CDR1 is GTSNPN and CDR2 is SVGIG (reference sequence). There are 15 residues in the CDR3. The CDR3 spells CAWSIMTGGNQPQHF. The CDR3, as DNA: TGTGCCTGGAGTATAATGACAGGGGGCAATCAGCCCCAGCATTTT.

The genes are TRBV3-1 (or the pseudogene TRBV3-2) and TRBJ1-3; no firm D call. CDR3 size: 16 residues. CDR1 LGHDT and CDR2 YNNKEL come from the germline V gene (reference sequence). V lost 1 base to trimming and J lost 3 bases, with 13 bases between them. CDR3 residues: CASSQAPSAVGNTIYF. Written as DNA, the CDR3 is TGTGCCAGCAGCCAAGCTCCTTCCGCAGTTGGAAACACCATATATTTT.

The chain combines TRBV7-9 with TRBJ1-1; TRBD1 aligns across 8 bases. The germline V gene encodes CDR1 SEHNR and CDR2 FQNEAQ (reference sequence). The J segment lost 7 bases and the V segment lost 5 bases, leaving 15 bases of the junction unmatched. The CDR3 contains 16 residues. The CDR3 DNA reads TGTGCCAGCAGCACTCAAGGGCAGGGGGCGCTTATTGAAGCTTTCTTT. It encodes CASSTQGQGALIEAFF.

This clone was detected only once. This chain links TRBV7-6 with TRBJ2-5; maybe TRBD2 (6 bases). Germline-derived CDR1 and CDR2 are SGHVS and FNYEAQ. The CDR3 has 13 residues. V dropped 5 bases and J dropped 5 bases, with 12 bases sitting between them. The CDR3 loop is CASSRDSRETQYF. CDR3 DNA sequence: TGTGCCAGCAGCCGGGACTCCCGGGAGACCCAGTACTTC.

This clone appeared once. The V call is TRBV29-1, the J call TRBJ2-1; 7 bases match TRBD1. Germline CDR1 SQVTM, CDR2 ANQGSEA. This CDR3 comprises 16 residues. Trimming removed 6 bases from V and 6 bases from J; junction bases left unmatched: 17. The CDR3: CSVPPMTGLNINEQFF. The CDR3 region has the DNA TGCAGCGTACCTCCGATGACAGGGCTAAATATCAATGAGCAGTTCTTC.

CDR3 residues: CSARDEGPQHF. In DNA form, the CDR3 reads TGCAGTGCTAGGGACGAGGGGCCCCAGCATTTT. The gene calls are TRBV20-1 and TRBJ1-5; D ambiguous. The CDR3 spans 11 residues. From germline, CDR1 is DFQATT and CDR2 SNEGSKA (reference sequence). Trimming stripped 3 bases from V and 9 bases from J, with 9 bases between.